This TCR beta chain comes out of a study of cytomegalovirus exposure and HLA in healthy donors. Study as a whole: Earlier results showed almost 120 million unique TCR beta sequences derived from approximately 170 million T cells. Study results and caveats: In an earlier analysis, productive rearrangement rates for most beta V segments clustered near 87% or 30%.

It was with 60 Vbeta and 13 Jbeta primers that the PCR ran. Profiling relied on immunoSEQ multiplex PCR, and the TCRdb table lists in-frame clones only, not all of them. This table has some 170,000 clones, about 80% appearing once. A note on this clone: Its antigen is unknown.

The CDR3 is 15 amino acids. Trimming stripped 3 bases from V and 7 bases from J, with 16 bases between. From germline, CDR1 is KGHSH and CDR2 LQKENI. Sequenced: PBMCs. V gene TRBV18 combines with J gene TRBJ2-1; tentative D call: TRBD1 (5 bases). The receptor was derived from a woman aged 45-60 years in good health and CMV-seronegative. The CDR3, as DNA: TGTGCCAGCTCACCGGGTTTGGGGCACGGTAATGAGCAGTTCTTC. It specifies CASSPGLGHGNEQFF.